This paragraph covers one TCR beta chain sequence. The data originate from a study of shared clonotypes between healthy human individuals. Repertoires were generated with immunoSEQ multiplex PCR, while TCRdb's copy carries only in-frame clones and drops some. The table lists 2 million to 2.5 million clones, roughly 93% of them singletons. Only Caucasian adults living in Nashville, Tennessee served as donors. Sequencing input: naive CD4+ T cells from PBMCs. Documented subset: CD45RA+ positively selected. This TCR came from a man aged 18 to 30 in good health. Some clones in this sample may be carry-over from other donors' samples.

The CDR3 loop reads CASNYGRENEKLFF. The CDR3 DNA sequence: TGTGCCAGTAATTATGGCCGGGAGAATGAAAAACTGTTTTTT. The chain joins TRBV19 to TRBJ1-4; D is unclear. Trimming stripped 7 bases from V and 5 bases from J, with 14 bases between. This CDR3 region has 14 residues. The germline V gene has CDR1 LNHDA and CDR2 SQIVND (reference sequence).